Presented here are 9 T cell receptor beta chains from one specimen sequenced in a study of T-cell memory formation after mild COVID-19. MiXCR was run by TCRdb on the 5' RACE reads, yielding one entry per CDR3 protein. The sample has about 250,000 distinct CDR3 sequences; more than 15% are singletons. Sequenced sample: PBMCs or a T cell subset sorted from them (not recorded which). Receptors were obtained from a man aged 18 to 30 who had mild COVID-19 (a few samples of this study predate the infection). Cell type and time point are not known.

The genes are TRBV2 and TRBJ2-3; D is perhaps TRBD1 (6 bases). The ends were cut back, 5 bases at V and 4 bases at J, with 13 bases in the middle. The CDR3 totals 14 residues. Germline loops: CDR1 SNHLY, CDR2 FYNNEI. CDR3 residues: CASSWAAGADTQYF. Written as DNA, the CDR3 is TGTGCCAGCAGTTGGGCCGCAGGGGCAGATACGCAGTATTTT. The entire variable domain, with the rest obtained from reference TRBV2 and TRBJ2-3, is as follows: EPEVTQTPSHQVTQMGQEVILRCVPISNHLYFYWYRQILGQKVEFLVSFYNNEISEKSEIFDDQFSVERPDGSNFTLKIRSTKLEDSAMYFCASSWAAGADTQYFGPGTRLTVL.

This clonotype has just a few counts. The chain employs TRBV7-3 and TRBJ1-3, with D unresolved. CDR1 and CDR2 from the germline V gene are SGHTA and FQGTGA. The V end lost 5 bases, the J end lost 0 bases, and 14 bases lay between the germline ends. The CDR3 is 16 amino acids. The CDR3 reads CASSAGSLTSGNTIYF. In nucleotides, the CDR3 is TGTGCCAGCAGCGCGGGAAGCCTCACCTCTGGAAACACCATATATTTT.

The chain is built from TRBV20-1 and TRBJ1-1; D remains unclear. Looked up from germline, CDR1 is DFQATT and CDR2 is SNEGSKA (reference sequence). This CDR3 is built from 13 residues. The V end was cut by 1 base, the J end by 0 bases, with 6 bases between. The CDR3 DNA is TGCAGTGCTAGAGGGGCCGTGAACACTGAAGCTTTCTTT. It yields the protein CSARGAVNTEAFF.

The V and J genes are TRBV12-3 or TRBV12-4 and TRBJ2-1, with TRBD1 matching 9 bases. After removal of 7 bases from V and 4 bases from J, the junction contained 8 bases not matched to a gene. The length of the CDR3 is 15 residues. The CDR3 sequence is CASNLGQGYYNEQFF. The CDR3 DNA reads TGTGCCAGCAATCTGGGACAGGGCTATTACAATGAGCAGTTCTTC.

This clonotype was detected only a few times. The CDR3 DNA is TGTGCCAGCAGCGGCCGGACAGGCCAAAATCAGCCCCAGCATTTT. Residues: CASSGRTGQNQPQHF. The V call is TRBV7-8, the J call TRBJ1-5; 7 bases line up with TRBD1. The CDR3 is 15 residues long. In germline, CDR1 is SGHVS, CDR2 FQNEAQ. After removal of 5 bases from V and 4 bases from J, the junction contained 8 bases not matched to a gene. Combining the CDR3 with reference TRBV7-8 and TRBJ1-5 gives the whole variable domain GAGVSQSPRYKVAKRGQDVALRCDPISGHVSLFWYQQALGQGPEFLTYFQNEAQLDKSGLPSDRFFAERPEGSVSTLKIQRTQQEDSAVYLCASSGRTGQNQPQHFGDGTRLSIL.

This clonotype was observed a few times. The rearrangement joins TRBV7-8 to TRBJ2-7; D tentatively reads TRBD1 or TRBD2 (5 bases each). V dropped 2 bases and J dropped 0 bases, with 11 bases sitting between them. CDR1 is SGHVS and CDR2 is FQNEAQ in the germline V gene. The length of the CDR3 is 15 residues. The CDR3 loop is CASSLRRDPSYEQYF. The DNA of the CDR3 is TGTGCCAGCAGCTTAAGAAGGGACCCCTCCTACGAGCAGTACTTC.

This clonotype has more than one count but fewer than ten. This rearrangement joins TRBV27 to TRBJ1-2, with 9 bases that match TRBD1. The CDR3 has 14 residues. The germline V gene has CDR1 MNHEY and CDR2 SMNVEV (reference sequence). V lost 3 bases and J lost 6; bases outside the gene matches: 5. CDR3 nucleotides: TGTGCCAGCAGTTTTGGACAGGGGAGCAATGGCTACACCTTC. Translation gives CASSFGQGSNGYTF.

The gene calls are TRBV20-1 and TRBJ1-2; 10 bases are shared with TRBD1. V shed 4 bases, J shed 2 bases, and the junction held 7 bases outside the gene matches. The CDR3 is made up of 15 amino acids. Germline CDR1 DFQATT, CDR2 SNEGSKA (reference sequence). The CDR3 nucleotides are TGCAGTGCTACCTCTGGGACAGGGGTCAACTATGGCTACACCTTC. This encodes CSATSGTGVNYGYTF.

This clonotype was found a few times. This chain uses TRBV15 with TRBJ2-3, with TRBD2 identical over 12 bases. Germline CDR1 reads LNHNV; CDR2 reads YYDKDF (reference sequence). With 2 bases clipped from V and 3 bases from J, the junction kept 3 bases outside the gene matches. This CDR3 has 16 amino acids. DNA of the CDR3: TGTGCCACCAGCAGACCAACTAGCGGGGGGACAGATACGCAGTATTTT. Translated: CATSRPTSGGTDTQYF.